This T cell receptor (beta chain) was captured by sequencing in a study of neurological immune-mediated disorders. Study outcomes and limitations: HTLV-1-associated myelopathy displayed the greatest TCR clonal expansion, and multiple sclerosis exhibited the smallest, lower than that of healthy controls. Private repertoires in all groups were suggested by the absence of shared CDR3 amino acid sequences among expanded clones across subjects.

This clonotype was detected ten times or more. Its antigen is unknown. The method for making cDNA was 5'RACE, and it used 10-nucleotide random UMIs. MiXCR, run by TCRdb on the 5' RACE reads, gives a single entry per CDR3 protein. Of roughly 100,000 distinct CDR3 sequences listed, around 3.6% were seen once; the top ten hold approximately 3%. The CDR3 covers 14 residues. V shed 6 bases and J shed 3 bases, with 10 bases lying between them. Per the germline V gene, CDR1 is SGHRS and CDR2 is YFSETQ. This clonotype was sampled from a woman in her fifties or sixties with multiple sclerosis. V is TRBV5-1 and J is TRBJ1-6; D gene unclear. Sequences were obtained from PBMCs. CDR3 bases: TGCGCCAGCACCCGGGAGGTCTATAATTCACCCCTCCACTTT. Translation: CASTREVYNSPLHF.